The sequence of this T cell receptor beta chain was determined in a study of T cell responses to AZD1222 COVID-19 vaccine. Germline V lookup: CDR1 SGHRS, CDR2 YFSETQ. The CDR3 totals 15 residues. Trimming pared 1 base from V and 4 bases from J, leaving 12 bases between. Measured with immunoSEQ multiplex PCR; TCRdb has only the in-frame clones, and not every one. The table includes 200,000 to 300,000 clones, 80% to 95% detected once. The sequences come from peripheral blood, collected on day 0 of AZD1222 vaccination. This clonotype originated in an adult in good health. The chain uses TRBV5-1 and TRBJ2-1; the D call may be TRBD1 or TRBD2 (5 bases each). The CDR3 is CASSLSGTRYNEQFF. The CDR3 region has the DNA TGCGCCAGCAGCTTGTCCGGGACCCGTTACAATGAGCAGTTCTTC. Variable domain in full (rest from reference TRBV5-1 and TRBJ2-1): KAGVTQTPRYLIKTRGQQVTLSCSPISGHRSVSWYQQTPGQGLQFLFEYFSETQRNKGNFPGRFSGRQFSNSRSEMNVSTLELGDSALYLCASSLSGTRYNEQFFGPGTRLTVL.